The 23 T cell receptor beta chains below come from one sample, sequenced in a study of Ad26.COV2.S vaccination and SARS-CoV-2 variants. Generated by immunoSEQ multiplex PCR, the TCRdb table keeps only in-frame clones and is missing some. The data show just over 350,000 clones, approximately 85% seen once. This sample's treatment: 15 to 20 received Ad26.COV2.S at low or high dose, single or two shots; about 5 received placebo; per-sample allocation not given. The samples date from day 63 after the first vaccine or placebo injection. Sequences were derived from peripheral blood, sampled in a trial of Ad26.COV2.S vaccine versus placebo. These receptors were obtained from a person between 18 and 59 years old who received the Ad26.COV2.S COVID-19 vaccine or a placebo.

The rearrangement uses TRBV25-1 and TRBJ2-3; D possibly corresponds to TRBD2 (6 bases). Trimming left V 2 bases short and J 1 base short, with 19 bases between. The CDR3 totals 18 residues. Germline values: CDR1 MGHDK, CDR2 SYGVNS. The CDR3 DNA follows: TGTGCCAGCAGTGAAGCGGGATTGGGGCGAATAGGCACAGATACGCAGTATTTT. Its translation is CASSEAGLGRIGTDTQYF.

This chain links TRBV19 with TRBJ1-5, with D possibly being TRBD1 (5 bases). This CDR3 comprises 13 residues. Germline CDR1 and CDR2: LNHDA and SQIVND (reference sequence). V lost 3 bases to trimming and J lost 8 bases, with 11 bases between them. DNA of the CDR3: TGTGCCAGTAGTATCGGGGGGGACGAGCCCCAGCATTTT. It codes for CASSIGGDEPQHF.

This clone was found a few times. This rearrangement joins TRBV11-2 to TRBJ2-3, with D perhaps matching TRBD1 (6 bases). Germline CDR1 is SGHAT and CDR2 is FQNNGV. This CDR3 has 15 amino acids. V lost 7 bases and J 2 bases, leaving 16 bases between the germline ends. CDR3 region: CASTQGDTFTDTQYF. The CDR3 DNA reads as TGTGCCAGCACCCAAGGGGACACTTTCACAGATACGCAGTATTTT.

This clone was seen only once. The V gene is TRBV3-1 (or the pseudogene TRBV3-2), the J gene TRBJ2-7; tentatively, D is TRBD2 (5 bases). Trimming removed 4 bases from V and 2 bases from J, with 12 bases in between. The germline V gene has CDR1 LGHDT and CDR2 YNNKEL (reference sequence). CDR3 length: 14 amino acids. The CDR3 bases are TGTGCCAGCAGCCGCGCCGGGATCCCCTACGAGCAGTACTTC. Protein sequence: CASSRAGIPYEQYF.

V gene TRBV6-5 combines with J gene TRBJ2-1; D not certain. Germline V gene lookup returns CDR1 MNHEY and CDR2 SVGAGI. The CDR3 has 14 amino acids. Trimming removed 7 bases at V and 8 bases at J, with 18 bases between. The CDR3 nucleotides read TGTGCCAGCATCCGAGACCCAGCCGGGTATGAGCAGTTCTTC. The encoded protein is CASIRDPAGYEQFF.

The chain has TRBV24-1 and TRBJ1-1; 10 nucleotides agree with TRBD1. The V and J ends lost 7 bases and 6 bases, in that order; junction bases with no gene match: 16. Germline CDR1 KGHDR, CDR2 SFDVKD. The CDR3 loop spans 17 amino acids. The CDR3 DNA is TGTGCCACCAGGGGATTCCCGACAGGGGGCGAAGAGCCTGAAGCTTTCTTT. The encoded protein is CATRGFPTGGEEPEAFF.

The V call is TRBV24-1, the J call TRBJ2-3; 11 nucleotides line up with TRBD2. The CDR3 contains 15 residues. Germline V lookup: CDR1 KGHDR, CDR2 SFDVKD. The ends lost 5 bases at V and 0 bases at J; junction bases unmatched: 0. This chain's CDR3 is CATSGTSGSTDTQYF. The CDR3 DNA is TGTGCCACCAGTGGGACTAGCGGGAGCACAGATACGCAGTATTTT.

V gene TRBV6-2 or TRBV6-3 combines with J gene TRBJ2-5, with a weak D call TRBD2 (5 bases). Per germline, CDR1 MNHEY and CDR2 SVGEGT. The V gene lost 0 bases and the J gene lost 4 bases, with 6 bases spanning the gap. The CDR3 is 13 residues long. CDR3 coding DNA: TGTGCCAGCAGTTACTCGGCGGGAGAGACCCAGTACTTC. Protein product: CASSYSAGETQYF.

The chain recombines TRBV5-1 with TRBJ2-2; weak D call: TRBD1 (6 bases). This CDR3 is built from 14 residues. Germline CDR1 reads SGHRS; CDR2 reads YFSETQ. The V end lost 3 bases, the J end lost 7 bases, and 13 bases lay between the germline ends. DNA of the CDR3: TGCGCCAGCAGCTGGGACACCCCAGGCGGGGAGCTGTTTTTT. Amino acid sequence: CASSWDTPGGELFF. Full variable domain (outside the CDR3, taken from reference TRBV5-1 and TRBJ2-2): KAGVTQTPRYLIKTRGQQVTLSCSPISGHRSVSWYQQTPGQGLQFLFEYFSETQRNKGNFPGRFSGRQFSNSRSEMNVSTLELGDSALYLCASSWDTPGGELFFGEGSRLTVL.

The chain recombines TRBV21-1 with TRBJ2-7; TRBD2 is the table's D call and was not checked against the DNA. TRBV21-1 is deemed a pseudogene. The CDR3 runs to 17 residues. DNA of the CDR3: TGTGCCAGCAGCCACCCCCCTGCGGGAGGTAGCTCCTACGAGCAGTACTTC. It encodes CASSHPPAGGSSYEQYF.

The V call is TRBV18, the J call TRBJ2-7; D not certain. From germline, CDR1 is KGHSH and CDR2 LQKENI. The V end lost 2 bases, the J end lost 2 bases, and 10 bases lay between the germline ends. This CDR3 has 14 amino acids. The CDR3: CASSPDGKPYEQYF. CDR3 in DNA: TGTGCCAGCTCACCAGACGGAAAACCCTACGAGCAGTACTTC.

This sequence joins TRBV18 and TRBJ2-2; D is possibly TRBD1 (6 bases). CDR1 and CDR2 from the germline V gene are KGHSH and LQKENI. The CDR3 runs to 17 residues. Trimming cost V 2 bases and J 4 bases, with 17 bases left between them. The CDR3 loop reads CASSPKNGTLSTGELFF. In nucleotides, the CDR3 is TGTGCCAGCTCACCAAAAAACGGGACACTCTCCACCGGGGAGCTGTTTTTT. Drawing the rest from reference TRBV18 and TRBJ2-2, the complete variable domain is NAGVMQNPRHLVRRRGQEARLRCSPMKGHSHVYWYRQLPEEGLKFMVYLQKENIIDESGMPKERFSAEFPKEGPSILRIQQVVRGDSAAYFCASSPKNGTLSTGELFFGEGSRLTVL.

The rearrangement uses TRBV6-2 or TRBV6-3 and TRBJ2-7; 7 bases are shared with TRBD1. Unmatched junction bases numbered 11, after V lost 7 bases and J lost 5 bases. This CDR3 is 14 amino acids long. CDR1 MNHEY and CDR2 SVGEGT come from the germline V gene. CDR3 sequence: CASTPTRQGNEQYF. CDR3 nucleotides: TGTGCCAGCACCCCAACTAGACAGGGCAACGAGCAGTACTTC.

A few counts support this clone. This sequence joins TRBV12-5 and TRBJ2-1; unclear D gene. Trimming took off 7 bases at V and 0 bases at J, with 4 bases between the two ends. The CDR3 totals 12 residues. CDR1 LGHNT and CDR2 FRNRAP come from the germline V gene. In DNA, the CDR3 is TGTGCTAGTGCCTACTCCTACAATGAGCAGTTCTTC. Protein product: CASAYSYNEQFF.

The chain recombines TRBV3-1 (or the pseudogene TRBV3-2) with TRBJ2-5, with a tentative D call TRBD1 (6 bases). V gave up 6 bases and J gave up 5 bases, with 13 bases separating them. This CDR3 is 13 amino acids long. Germline-derived CDR1 and CDR2 are LGHDT and YNNKEL (reference sequence). This CDR3 reads CASRMGALETQYF. The CDR3 nucleotides are TGTGCCAGCAGAATGGGGGCCCTGGAGACCCAGTACTTC.

V is TRBV18 and J is TRBJ1-1, with 7 bases aligning to TRBD1. In germline, CDR1 is KGHSH, CDR2 LQKENI. Unmatched junction bases numbered 6, after V lost 3 bases and J lost 2 bases. The CDR3 contains 15 residues. CDR3 nucleotides: TGTGCCAGCTCACCTACCGGGACAGCCAACACTGAAGCTTTCTTT. It yields the protein CASSPTGTANTEAFF.

The J gene is TRBJ1-1, the V gene TRBV28; D call uncertain. Germline values: CDR1 MDHEN, CDR2 SYDVKM. Trimming stripped 6 bases from V and 1 base from J, with 6 bases between. The CDR3 has 12 residues. CDR3 bases: TGTGCCAGCAGGGACCAGAACACTGAAGCTTTCTTT. As protein: CASRDQNTEAFF.

The rearrangement uses TRBV15 and TRBJ2-3, with D perhaps matching TRBD2 (5 bases). The V end was cut by 4 bases, the J end by 0 bases, with 11 bases between. Germline CDR1 is LNHNV and CDR2 is YYDKDF (reference sequence). The CDR3 extends over 15 amino acids. DNA for the CDR3: TGTGCCACCAGCATAGACTACCTAAGCACAGATACGCAGTATTTT. Protein: CATSIDYLSTDTQYF.

This rearrangement joins TRBV9 to TRBJ2-1; 7 bases line up with TRBD2. CDR3 length: 15 amino acids. After removal of 3 bases from V and 3 bases from J, the junction contained 6 bases not matched to a gene. The germline gives CDR1 SGDLS, CDR2 YYNGEE. The CDR3: CASSGGSGDYNEQFF. DNA for the CDR3: TGTGCCAGCAGCGGGGGGAGCGGGGACTACAATGAGCAGTTCTTC.

This chain joins TRBV29-1 and TRBJ2-2; D ambiguous. CDR1 SQVTM and CDR2 ANQGSEA come from the germline V gene. Trimming stripped 4 bases from V and 3 bases from J, with 3 bases between. The length of the CDR3 is 11 residues. The DNA of the CDR3 is TGCAGCGTTGTGGACACCGGGGAGCTGTTTTTT. Translated: CSVVDTGELFF.

The count of this clone is one. The chain carries TRBV19 and TRBJ1-1; TRBD1 might be the D (5 bases). The V end was cut by 4 bases, the J end by 10 bases, with 16 bases between. The germline gives CDR1 LNHDA, CDR2 SQIVND (reference sequence). This CDR3 spans 13 amino acids. CDR3 nucleotide sequence: TGTGCCAGTAGTACCGGGACGGCTATCGGAGCTTTCTTT. It yields the protein CASSTGTAIGAFF.

This chain links TRBV7-2 with TRBJ2-7; D gene unclear. Germline CDR1 and CDR2: SGHTA and FQGNSA. The CDR3 has 17 amino acids. Trimming pared 2 bases from V and 2 bases from J, leaving 19 bases between. As DNA, the CDR3 is TGTGCCAGCAGCTTAATGGCCCTGGTTGGCGGCCCCTACGAGCAGTACTTC. Its translation: CASSLMALVGGPYEQYF.

About this clone itself: Within the sample, other DNA sequences also encode this same CDR3. The genes are TRBV28 and TRBJ2-7; the D is unclear. Per germline, CDR1 MDHEN and CDR2 SYDVKM. The CDR3 loop spans 12 amino acids. V shed 2 bases and J shed 3 bases, with 5 bases lying between them. CDR3 coding DNA: TGTGCCAGCAGTTTACTGGGCTACGAGCAGTACTTC. This codes for CASSLLGYEQYF.